This passage covers 8 T cell receptor beta chains from one sample sequenced in a study of T cell repertoires in cytomegalovirus infection. These receptors are not linked to any known antigen. TCRdb redid the calling of the reads with MiXCR, one entry per CDR3 protein. This table holds hundreds of thousands of distinct CDR3 sequences, approximately 32% found once. The sample in question was cultured CD8+ T cells from PBMCs, obtained from culture after CMV antigen stimulation. The receptors here all came from a human donor in good health (CMV status not recorded). Some clones in this sample may be carry-over from other donors' samples.

The chain uses TRBV19 and TRBJ2-1; 9 bases match TRBD1. The CDR3 has 18 amino acids. The V and J ends lost 3 bases and 4 bases, in that order; junction bases with no gene match: 13. CDR1 and CDR2 (germline): LNHDA, SQIVND (reference sequence). CDR3 in amino acids: CASSIFVITGGLYNEQFF. The CDR3 coding sequence is TGTGCCAGTAGTATTTTTGTTATCACAGGGGGCCTGTACAATGAGCAGTTCTTC.

A remark on this clonotype: This may stem from a read error, because a much larger clone lies one nucleotide away. The chain links TRBV7-4 to TRBJ1-2; D call uncertain. Germline assignment: CDR1 SGHVT and CDR2 SQSDAQ. The V and J ends lost 10 bases and 2 bases respectively, with 23 bases between them. This CDR3 region has 16 residues. CDR3 sequence (DNA): TGTGCCAACACCTCGGGCTTGGCTGAACAGAACTATGGCTACACCTTC. Protein sequence: CANTSGLAEQNYGYTF.

On this clonotype itself: Mismatch with germline at one junction end may stem from a read error. The chain recombines TRBV11-3 with TRBJ2-1; tentative D call: TRBD2 (7 bases). Germline V gene sequence: CDR1 SGHNT, CDR2 YENEEA. The CDR3 totals 15 residues. The CDR3 region has the DNA TGTGCCAACAGCCCGAGGGGGGGGGCCTACAATGAGCAGTTCTTC. This sequence encodes CANSPRGGAYNEQFF.

The chain carries TRBV7-9 and TRBJ1-6; D might be TRBD1 (6 bases). The V gene lost 5 bases and the J gene lost 2 bases, with 13 bases spanning the gap. The CDR3 extends over 16 amino acids. Germline CDR1 is SEHNR and CDR2 is FQNEAQ (reference sequence). The CDR3 DNA follows: TGTGCCAGCAGCACCAACAGGGACGCCTATAATTCACCCCTCCACTTT. Its protein product is CASSTNRDAYNSPLHF.

The J gene is TRBJ2-3, the V gene TRBV27; D is perhaps TRBD2 (7 bases). Germline CDR1 MNHEY, CDR2 SMNVEV (reference sequence). CDR3 length: 17 residues. V was cut by 0 bases and J by 6 bases, with 19 bases left in between. The CDR3 sequence: CASSLSRTGGSGDTQYF. CDR3 DNA sequence: TGTGCCAGCAGTTTATCGAGGACGGGGGGCTCAGGGGATACGCAGTATTTT.

V and J are TRBV7-4 and TRBJ1-1, with D possibly matching TRBD1 (5 bases). Trimming cost V 1 base and J 0 bases, with 15 bases left between them. This CDR3 spans 17 amino acids. CDR1 and CDR2 from the germline V gene are SGHVT and SQSDAQ. This chain's CDR3 is CASSLVMGDGLNTEAFF. The DNA for the CDR3 is TGTGCCAGCAGCTTAGTTATGGGGGACGGATTGAACACTGAAGCTTTCTTT.

CDR3 region: CASSPSGRSSPDTEAFF. The CDR3 bases are TGTGCCAGCAGCCCGTCGGGCCGGTCTAGTCCGGACACTGAAGCTTTCTTT. This chain uses TRBV7-8 with TRBJ1-1; D remains unclear. Germline CDR1 is SGHVS and CDR2 is FQNEAQ. V gave up 5 bases and J gave up 3 bases, with 22 bases separating them. The CDR3 is 17 amino acids.

The chain has TRBV29-1 and TRBJ2-1, with 10 bases that match TRBD2. The CDR3 spans 17 residues. V dropped 1 base and J dropped 7; count of bases not matched to a gene: 13. CDR1 and CDR2 from the germline V gene are SQVTM and ANQGSEA. CDR3 in DNA: TGCAGCGTTGAAGGGATAGCGGGGGGCCCTTTGAGGAATGAGCAGTTCTTC. Translating gives CSVEGIAGGPLRNEQFF.